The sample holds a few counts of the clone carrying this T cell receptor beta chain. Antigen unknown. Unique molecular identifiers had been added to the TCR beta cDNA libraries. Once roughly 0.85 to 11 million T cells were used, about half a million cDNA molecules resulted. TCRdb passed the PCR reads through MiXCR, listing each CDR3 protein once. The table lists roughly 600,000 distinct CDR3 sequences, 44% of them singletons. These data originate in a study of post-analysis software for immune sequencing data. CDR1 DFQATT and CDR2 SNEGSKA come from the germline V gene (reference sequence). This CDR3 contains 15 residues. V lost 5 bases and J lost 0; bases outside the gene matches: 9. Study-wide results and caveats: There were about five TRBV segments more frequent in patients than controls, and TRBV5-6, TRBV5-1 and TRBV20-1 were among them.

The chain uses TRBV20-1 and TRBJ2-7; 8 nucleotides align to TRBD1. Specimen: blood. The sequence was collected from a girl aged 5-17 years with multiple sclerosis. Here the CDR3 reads CSAFRDRRNSYEQYF. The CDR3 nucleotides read TGCAGTGCTTTCCGGGACAGGCGAAACTCCTACGAGCAGTACTTC.